Presented here are 25 T cell receptor beta chains from one specimen sequenced in a study of identifying expanded T cells in peripheral blood. Assay: immunoSEQ multiplex PCR; the TCRdb copy retains only in-frame clones and omits some. The sample lists 81,000 or so clones; around 84% were seen once. Sequenced: blood. The receptor set was obtained from a person aged 18-70 years in good health.

The count of this clone is one. The chain links TRBV7-9 to TRBJ2-5, with TRBD1 as a possible D gene (6 bases). The germline gives CDR1 SEHNR, CDR2 FQNEAQ (reference sequence). Trimming cost V 1 base and J 7 bases, with 13 bases left between them. The CDR3 loop spans 14 amino acids. CDR3 in DNA: TGTGCCAGCAGCTTAGAACAGGGCCCAAGGACCCAGTACTTC. This gives the protein CASSLEQGPRTQYF. Full variable domain (outside the CDR3, taken from reference TRBV7-9 and TRBJ2-5): DTGVSQNPRHKITKRGQNVTFRCDPISEHNRLYWYRQTLGQGPEFLTYFQNEAQLEKSRLLSDRFSAERPKGSFSTLEIQRTEQGDSAMYLCASSLEQGPRTQYFGPGTRLLVL.

The chain joins TRBV4-2 to TRBJ1-1; D not resolved. The germline gives CDR1 LGHNA, CDR2 YNFKEQ. Trimming left V 0 bases short and J 2 bases short, with 7 bases between. The CDR3 covers 14 residues. The CDR3 region is CASSQEWINTEAFF. CDR3 DNA: TGTGCCAGCAGCCAAGAGTGGATTAACACTGAAGCTTTCTTT.

The chain is built from TRBV5-1 and TRBJ1-1; D uncertain. The CDR3 is 14 amino acids. Germline-derived CDR1 and CDR2 are SGHRS and YFSETQ. V lost 1 base to trimming and J lost 1 base, with 8 bases between them. CDR3: CASSLNAENTEAFF. The CDR3 nucleotides read TGCGCCAGCAGCTTGAACGCTGAGAACACTGAAGCTTTCTTT. Full variable domain (outside the CDR3, taken from reference TRBV5-1 and TRBJ1-1): KAGVTQTPRYLIKTRGQQVTLSCSPISGHRSVSWYQQTPGQGLQFLFEYFSETQRNKGNFPGRFSGRQFSNSRSEMNVSTLELGDSALYLCASSLNAENTEAFFGQGTRLTVV.

The chain is built from TRBV10-3 and TRBJ2-2, with 12 bases identical to TRBD2. V lost 7 bases to trimming and J lost 4 bases; unmatched junction nucleotides: 16. CDR3 length equals 19 residues. Germline CDR1 reads ENHRY; CDR2 reads SYGVKD. The CDR3 sequence is CAIKEPGLAGTSTTGELFF. CDR3 nucleotide sequence: TGTGCCATCAAAGAACCGGGACTAGCGGGTACCTCGACCACCGGGGAGCTGTTTTTT.

The J gene is TRBJ2-1, the V gene TRBV5-6; D call uncertain. CDR3 length: 15 amino acids. The V end was cut by 4 bases, the J end by 5 bases, with 16 bases between. The V gene's germline CDR1 is SGHDT and CDR2 YYEEEE. CDR3 region: CASSVRVRPDNEQFF. The CDR3 DNA reads as TGTGCCAGCAGCGTACGAGTCCGTCCCGACAATGAGCAGTTCTTC.

This clone was seen more than once but under ten times. The CDR3 loop reads CATTSWGRNTEAFF. CDR3 in DNA: TGTGCCACGACAAGTTGGGGGCGGAACACTGAAGCTTTCTTT. V gene TRBV19 combines with J gene TRBJ1-1; tentative D call: TRBD1 (6 bases). The germline V and J ends were trimmed by 10 bases and 1 base, with 16 bases remaining between them. The germline V gene has CDR1 LNHDA and CDR2 SQIVND (reference sequence). The CDR3 consists of 14 residues.

This clone is medium-sized (0.01 to 0.1%). The chain carries TRBV4-2 and TRBJ1-5; maybe TRBD1 (6 bases). Per germline, CDR1 LGHNA and CDR2 YNFKEQ. This CDR3 has 18 amino acids. Trimming cost V 0 bases and J 0 bases, with 15 bases left between them. CDR3 region: CASSQDLAGQHSNQPQHF. The CDR3 nucleotides are TGTGCCAGCAGCCAAGATCTAGCTGGACAGCATAGCAATCAGCCCCAGCATTTT.

The chain carries TRBV6-6 and TRBJ1-2; possible D gene TRBD1, 5 bases. The CDR3 has 12 amino acids. In germline, CDR1 is MNHNY, CDR2 SVGAGI (reference sequence). The V gene lost 4 bases and the J gene lost 8 bases, with 11 bases spanning the gap. CDR3 in DNA: TGTGCCAGCAGTTCTGGGACGCCGGGCTACACCTTC. It translates to CASSSGTPGYTF.

This chain uses TRBV11-2 with TRBJ1-2; unclear D gene. The ends were cut back, 5 bases at V and 7 bases at J, with 11 bases in the middle. Germline V gene sequence: CDR1 SGHAT, CDR2 FQNNGV. This CDR3 spans 12 amino acids. CDR3 coding DNA: TGTGCCAGCAGCCAGATCCGAGGTGGCTACACCTTC. Translation gives CASSQIRGGYTF.

V usage is TRBV11-2 and J usage is TRBJ1-5, with a possible D match to TRBD1 (6 bases). V dropped 5 bases and J dropped 6 bases, with 17 bases sitting between them. The CDR3 is 15 amino acids. Germline V CDR1 and CDR2: SGHAT, FQNNGV. The CDR3 DNA reads as TGTGCCAGCAGCCCAGACACAGGGCAGGGTCAGCCCCAGCATTTT. It encodes CASSPDTGQGQPQHF.

V and J are TRBV14 and TRBJ2-1; D is possibly TRBD2 (6 bases). The CDR3 length is 14 residues. The ends were cut back, 4 bases at V and 9 bases at J, with 16 bases in the middle. Germline V gene data show CDR1 as SGHDN and CDR2 as FVKESK. CDR3 loop: CASSRVRERPEQFF. CDR3 sequence (DNA): TGTGCCAGCAGCCGTGTGCGGGAACGACCTGAGCAGTTCTTC.

V is TRBV28 and J is TRBJ2-2, with D maybe TRBD1 (5 bases). Per the germline V gene, CDR1 is MDHEN and CDR2 is SYDVKM. V was pared by 9 bases and J by 7 bases, with 9 bases between. CDR3 length: 11 amino acids. Written as DNA, the CDR3 is TGTGCCAGTAGGGGCGACGGGGAGCTGTTTTTT. This codes for CASRGDGELFF.

The rearrangement joins TRBV9 to TRBJ2-5, with D hard to call. In germline, CDR1 is SGDLS, CDR2 YYNGEE. The CDR3 totals 13 residues. V was pared by 1 base and J by 2 bases, with 6 bases between. The CDR3 region is CASSVQPQETQYF. The CDR3 DNA reads as TGTGCCAGCAGCGTACAGCCACAAGAGACCCAGTACTTC.

The gene calls are TRBV30 and TRBJ2-3; no definite D call. V lost 6 bases to trimming and J lost 2 bases, with 6 bases between them. The CDR3 length is 11 residues. Germline V gene sequence: CDR1 GTSNPN, CDR2 SVGIG (reference sequence). The CDR3 sequence: CACETTDTQYF. DNA for the CDR3: TGTGCCTGCGAAACCACAGATACGCAGTATTTT.

This clone appeared a single time. The chain employs TRBV4-1 and TRBJ2-5; 8 bases match TRBD2. V trimming: 2 bases; J trimming: 4 bases; junction bases outside the gene matches: 0. Germline CDR1 and CDR2: MGHRA and YSYEKL. The CDR3 loop spans 13 amino acids. The CDR3 protein is CASSQLAGETQYF. In DNA form, the CDR3 reads TGCGCCAGCAGCCAACTAGCGGGAGAGACCCAGTACTTC.

The CDR3 bases are TGTGCCAGCAGCTTAAGAGCGGATTCGAACACCGGGGAGCTGTTTTTT. Residues: CASSLRADSNTGELFF. The chain has TRBV11-2 and TRBJ2-2; TRBD2 might be the D (5 bases). The CDR3 extends over 16 amino acids. V was cut by 2 bases and J by 0 bases, with 10 bases left in between. CDR1 SGHAT and CDR2 FQNNGV come from the germline V gene.

The chain combines TRBV19 with TRBJ2-7; D unclear. The CDR3 runs 14 residues. CDR1 is LNHDA, CDR2 SQIVND, per germline (reference sequence). Between the trimmed V and J ends, which lost 5 bases and 3 bases, there was a span of 14 bases. Here the CDR3 DNA reads TGTGCCAGTAGTCCCCCGGGTGTCATCTACGAGCAGTACTTC. Translation: CASSPPGVIYEQYF.

The rearrangement links TRBV5-1 to TRBJ2-2; D may be TRBD2 (6 bases). From germline, CDR1 is SGHRS and CDR2 YFSETQ. Trimming shortened V by 1 base and J by 4 bases, and 11 bases separated the two germline ends. The CDR3 runs to 15 residues. CDR3 region: CASSLRGGTTGELFF. DNA for the CDR3: TGCGCCAGCAGCTTGAGGGGAGGTACCACCGGGGAGCTGTTTTTT.

The genes are TRBV5-1 and TRBJ2-3, with D possibly TRBD2 on 6 matching bases. This CDR3 has 14 residues. Trimming removed 7 bases at V and 3 bases at J, with 15 bases between. Germline CDR1 and CDR2: SGHRS and YFSETQ. The CDR3 nucleotides read TGCGCCAGCCATCCGGAGGGTAGGACAGATACGCAGTATTTT. Its translation: CASHPEGRTDTQYF.

This sequence joins TRBV9 and TRBJ1-2, with 9 nucleotides matching TRBD1. Germline V gives CDR1 SGDLS, CDR2 YYNGEE. CDR3 length: 18 residues. With V trimmed by 3 bases and J by 5 bases, 17 bases remained unmatched. In nucleotides, the CDR3 is TGTGCCAGCAGCGCGGGAAGTAATCGGGACAGGGTCATGTATGGCTACACCTTC. Its protein product is CASSAGSNRDRVMYGYTF.

This clone was found a few times. The chain employs TRBV7-2 and TRBJ2-7; a possible D gene is TRBD2 (6 bases). CDR1 is SGHTA, CDR2 FQGNSA, per germline. Deletions cut 1 base from V and 6 bases from J, with 13 bases between. The CDR3 is 14 amino acids. The CDR3 bases are TGTGCCAGCAGCTTAGTGGGGGGAGAGGGCGAGCAGTACTTC. It is translated as CASSLVGGEGEQYF.

The chain combines TRBV9 with TRBJ1-4; a possible D gene is TRBD1 (5 bases). This CDR3 is 14 amino acids long. Germline assignment: CDR1 SGDLS and CDR2 YYNGEE. V was pared by 1 base and J by 3 bases, with 7 bases between. CDR3 amino acids: CASSVQGSNEKLFF. CDR3 in DNA: TGTGCCAGCAGCGTACAGGGCTCTAATGAAAAACTGTTTTTT.

A few counts support this clone. This chain connects TRBV5-1 to TRBJ2-2, with D maybe TRBD1 (6 bases). Germline V lookup: CDR1 SGHRS, CDR2 YFSETQ. There are 16 residues in the CDR3. Trimming stripped 0 bases from V and 1 base from J, with 10 bases between. CDR3 in amino acids: CASSLVPGVNTGELFF. The DNA for the CDR3 is TGCGCCAGCAGCTTGGTCCCAGGGGTGAACACCGGGGAGCTGTTTTTT.

The chain couples TRBV5-1 to TRBJ2-1; D ambiguous. Germline V gene sequence: CDR1 SGHRS, CDR2 YFSETQ. The V end was cut by 0 bases, the J end by 3 bases, with 10 bases between. This CDR3 has 15 residues. CDR3 residues: CASSLVVGNYNEQFF. For the CDR3, the DNA is TGCGCCAGCAGCTTGGTGGTAGGCAACTACAATGAGCAGTTCTTC.

This clone has just a few counts. This sequence joins TRBV7-3 and TRBJ1-5; TRBD1 aligns across 7 bases. CDR1 and CDR2 from the germline V gene are SGHTA and FQGTGA. The CDR3 contains 15 residues. V lost 5 bases to trimming and J lost 1 base; unmatched junction nucleotides: 5. DNA of the CDR3: TGTGCCAGCAGCGTGACAGGGTTCAGCAATCAGCCCCAGCATTTT. Amino acid sequence: CASSVTGFSNQPQHF.